The source of this T cell receptor beta chain is a study of T cell responses to AZD1222 COVID-19 vaccine. Overall study results and limits: Repertoires were obtained only post-peak T cell response.

Sequenced by immunoSEQ multiplex PCR; TCRdb stores in-frame clones only, minus some. The sample carries about 48,000 clones, just over 85% recorded once. With regard to this clone: Antigen unknown.

Material: peripheral blood, obtained 28 days after the second AZD1222 dose. The TCR comes from an adult who received the AZD1222 COVID-19 vaccine.

The CDR3 nucleotides read TGTGCCAGCAGTTTATCGGGACTCTTCTATGGCTACACCTTC. As protein: CASSLSGLFYGYTF. The rearrangement joins TRBV27 to TRBJ1-2; a possible D gene is TRBD1 (5 bases). From germline, CDR1 is MNHEY and CDR2 SMNVEV (reference sequence). CDR3 length equals 14 residues. V lost 0 bases and J lost 4, with 9 bases in between.